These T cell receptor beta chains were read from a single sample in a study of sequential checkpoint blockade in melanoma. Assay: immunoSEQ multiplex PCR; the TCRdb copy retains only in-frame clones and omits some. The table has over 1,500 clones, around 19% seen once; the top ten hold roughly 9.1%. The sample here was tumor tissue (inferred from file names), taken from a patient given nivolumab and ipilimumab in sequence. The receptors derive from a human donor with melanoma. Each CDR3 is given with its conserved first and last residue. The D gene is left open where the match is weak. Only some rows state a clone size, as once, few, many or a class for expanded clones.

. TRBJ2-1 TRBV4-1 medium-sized TGCGCCAGCAGCCAAGACGGGGGCACGGCAAATGAGCAGTTCTTC CASSQDGGTANEQFF
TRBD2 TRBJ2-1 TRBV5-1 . TGCGCCAGCAGCTTGCGGGAGGGGACCTACAATGAGCAGTTCTTC CASSLREGTYNEQFF
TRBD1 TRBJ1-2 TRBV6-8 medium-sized TGTGCCAGCAGTCCTCCGACAGGGAACTATGGCTACACCTTC CASSPPTGNYGYTF
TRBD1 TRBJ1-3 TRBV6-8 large TGTGCCAGCACCCGGACAGGGATGGGAAACACCATATATTTT CASTRTGMGNTIYF
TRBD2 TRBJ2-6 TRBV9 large TGTGCCAGCAGCGTAGCCAGGGCGGGGGTTGGGGCCAACGTCCTGACTTTC CASSVARAGVGANVLTF
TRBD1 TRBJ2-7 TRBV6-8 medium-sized TGTGCCGCAGGGAACAGGGGTTACTACGAGCAGTACTTC CAAGNRGYYEQYF
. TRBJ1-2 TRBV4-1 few TGCGCCAGCCTGGGCCCACGTCCCAATGGCTACACCTTC CASLGPRPNGYTF
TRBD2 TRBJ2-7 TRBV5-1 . TGCGCCAGCAGCTTAACCGGGACTAGCGGGGCCCGGGGTCACGAGCAGTACTTC CASSLTGTSGARGHEQYF
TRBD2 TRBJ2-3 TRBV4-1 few TGCGCCAGCAGCCTTGTAGCGGGGGGGCGCACAGATACGCAGTATTTT CASSLVAGGRTDTQYF
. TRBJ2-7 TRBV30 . TGTGCCTACCGGGCCTACTACGAGCAGTACTTC CAYRAYYEQYF
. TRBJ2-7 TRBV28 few TGTGCCAGCAGCCTTGCCGGGGTTTTTTACGAGCAGTACTTC CASSLAGVFYEQYF
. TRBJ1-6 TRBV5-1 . TGCGCCAGCAGCTTGTCGTACTATAATTCACCCCTCCACTTT CASSLSYYNSPLHF
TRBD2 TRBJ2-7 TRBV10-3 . TGTGCCATCAGTGAGCCGGTAGCGGGGGGGTACGAGCAGTACTTC CAISEPVAGGYEQYF
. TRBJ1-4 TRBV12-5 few TGTGCCAGCGCATCGGAAAATGAAAAACTGTTTTTT CASASENEKLFF
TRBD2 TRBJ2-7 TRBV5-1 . TGCGCCAGCAGAGGGGCTAGCGGGTTAGGGTACGAGCAGTACTTC CASRGASGLGYEQYF
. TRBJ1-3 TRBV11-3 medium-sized TGTGCCAGCAGCTTAGTCGAGGGAACTGGAAACACCATATATTTT CASSLVEGTGNTIYF
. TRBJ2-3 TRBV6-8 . TGTGCCAGCAGTTACTCCGAGGGGGATACGCAGTATTTT CASSYSEGDTQYF
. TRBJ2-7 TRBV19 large TGTGCCAGTAGTATTCCCGGACCGGCTTACTACGAGCAGTACTTC CASSIPGPAYYEQYF
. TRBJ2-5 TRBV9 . TGTGCCAGCAGCGTAGAGATACGGGGGACCCAGTACTTC CASSVEIRGTQYF
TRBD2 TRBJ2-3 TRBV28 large TGTGCCAGCAGTTCATCTTGGACTAGTCGGCAGTATTTT CASSSSWTSRQYF
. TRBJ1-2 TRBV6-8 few TGTGCCAGCAGCCCCTCAGGGGAGGGGTATGGCTACACCTTC CASSPSGEGYGYTF
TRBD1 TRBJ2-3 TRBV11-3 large TGTGCCAGCAGCTTAGGAGGGACAGGGGGCGTAGATACGCAGTATTTT CASSLGGTGGVDTQYF
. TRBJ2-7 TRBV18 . TGTGCCAGCTCACCACCAGGGTCTCGCTACGAGCAGTACTTC CASSPPGSRYEQYF
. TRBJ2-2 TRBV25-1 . TGTGCCAGCAGTGAATTTGAGCCCGGGGAGCTGTTTTTT CASSEFEPGELFF
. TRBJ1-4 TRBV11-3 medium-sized TGTGCCAGCAGCTCACCCGGGGCCGGTAATGAAAAACTGTTTTTT CASSSPGAGNEKLFF
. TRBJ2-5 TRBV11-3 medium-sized TGTGCCAGCAGCTTAGTCCTTACGGGAGAGACCCAGTACTTC CASSLVLTGETQYF
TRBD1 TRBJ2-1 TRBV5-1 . TGCGCCAGCAGCTGGGTTGGACAGGTAAACAATGAGCAGTTCTTC CASSWVGQVNNEQFF
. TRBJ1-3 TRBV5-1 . TGCGCCAGCAGCTTGGCAGCGGGGCAAGGAAACACCATATATTTT CASSLAAGQGNTIYF
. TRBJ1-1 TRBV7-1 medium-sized TGTGCCAGCAGCCTATTCGGAGGCACTGAAGCTTTCTTT CASSLFGGTEAFF
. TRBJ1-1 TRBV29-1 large TGCAGCGTTGAACAGTTGGGTATTGAAGCTTTCTTT CSVEQLGIEAFF
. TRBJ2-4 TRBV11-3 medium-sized TGTGCCAGCAGCTTACAGGAGAGTAAAAACATTCAGTACTTC CASSLQESKNIQYF
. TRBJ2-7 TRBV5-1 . TGCGCCAGCAGCTTGGGGGGCGTCCCCTACGAGCAGTACTTC CASSLGGVPYEQYF
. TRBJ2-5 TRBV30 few TGTGCCTGGAGCATTGTTCAAGAGACCCAGTACTTC CAWSIVQETQYF
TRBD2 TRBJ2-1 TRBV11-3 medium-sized TGTGCCAGAAGCTTACCGGGACTAGCGGGTTCCTCCTACAATGAGCAGTTCTTC CARSLPGLAGSSYNEQFF
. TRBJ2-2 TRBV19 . TGTGCCAGTAGTATATTAAGAGGACGGGGATACACCGGGGAGCTGTTTTTT CASSILRGRGYTGELFF
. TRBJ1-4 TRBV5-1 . TGCGCCAGCAGCTATCCTAACAACCAACAGGGAGGGTGGGAAAAACTGTTTTTT CASSYPNNQQGGWEKLFF
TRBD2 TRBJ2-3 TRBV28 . TGTGCCAGCAGCGAGGCGGGGGTGGTAACAGATACGCAGTATTTT CASSEAGVVTDTQYF
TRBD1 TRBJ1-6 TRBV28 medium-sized TGTGCCAGCAGGGGGTGGGGGACAGGGGGTAATTCACCCCTCCACTTT CASRGWGTGGNSPLHF
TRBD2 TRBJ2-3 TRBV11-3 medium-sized TGTGCCAGCAGTTTATTAGCGGGGGCGCCCGGAGATACGCAGTATTTT CASSLLAGAPGDTQYF
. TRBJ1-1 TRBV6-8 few TGTGCCACTTCTGAACAGATGAACACTGAAGCTTTCTTT CATSEQMNTEAFF
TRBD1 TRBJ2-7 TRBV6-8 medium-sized TGTGCCAGCAGTTACGGGACAGGGAGGTCCTACGAGCAGTACTTC CASSYGTGRSYEQYF
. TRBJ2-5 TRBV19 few TGTGCCAGTAGTATGTATTACCAAGAGACCCAGTACTTC CASSMYYQETQYF
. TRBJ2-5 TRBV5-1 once TGCGCCAGCAGCTTGGCCCATACAACTGAAGAGACCCAGTACTTC CASSLAHTTEETQYF
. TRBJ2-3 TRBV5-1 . TGCGCCAGCAGCCCCCCCCTGAGTGGAGATACGCAGTATTTT CASSPPLSGDTQYF
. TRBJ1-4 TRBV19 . TGTGCCAGTAGTTTGGTACAGGGAGATGAAAAACTGTTTTTT CASSLVQGDEKLFF
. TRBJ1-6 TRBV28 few TGTGCCAGCAGTCCCCCTAATTCACCCCTCCACTTT CASSPPNSPLHF
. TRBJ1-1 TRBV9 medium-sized TGTGCCAGCAGCCCTGCGGGATTTGAAGCTTTCTTT CASSPAGFEAFF
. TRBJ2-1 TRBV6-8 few TGTGCCAGCAGTAACCACGAAGGGTATTACAATGAGCAGTTCTTC CASSNHEGYYNEQFF